This T cell receptor (beta chain) was sequenced during a study of technical replicates of blood from a handful of donors. V was pared by 5 bases and J by 7 bases, with 17 bases between. CDR3 length equals 14 residues. The germline V gene encodes CDR1 SGHNT and CDR2 YENEEA. The repertoire was sequenced with immunoSEQ multiplex PCR; TCRdb's copy has only in-frame clones and lacks some. The sample holds about 97,000 clones; around 96% are singletons and the top ten take 0.3% to 0.35%. The sequence came from a human donor in good health. The rearrangement joins TRBV11-3 to TRBJ1-2, with D hard to call. Sequenced material: T cells isolated from PBMCs. DNA for the CDR3: TGTGCCAGCAGCCCAACTGAGGGCTTAGGTGGCTACACCTTC. As protein: CASSPTEGLGGYTF.